These T cell receptor beta chains were read from a single sample in a study of blood T cell repertoires in COVID-19. Produced via immunoSEQ multiplex PCR; TCRdb's table is partial and in-frame only. The sample includes 250,000 or so clones, around 84% seen only once; the top ten take around 3.5%. Sequencing input: peripheral blood. These receptors all stem from a young woman with acute or convalescent COVID-19. Each CDR3 is given with its conserved first and last residue. A D gene is named only where the DNA matches it firmly. The size field is filled for only some rows; it gives once, few, many or a size class.

clone_size	d_call	v_call	j_call	cdr3_aa
few	.	TRBV7-2	TRBJ2-1	CASSFGQSYNEQFF
.	TRBD1	TRBV27	TRBJ1-2	CASSLTAAVAGGGGYTF
.	.	TRBV15	TRBJ1-1	CATSRDQGSMNTEAFF
.	TRBD2	TRBV6-1	TRBJ2-2	CASSGPFSGRARTGELFF
.	.	TRBV6-6	TRBJ2-7	CATRSVTSYEQYF
few	TRBD1	TRBV18	TRBJ2-3	CASSPGTATDTQYF
.	.	TRBV6-1	TRBJ1-2	CASSEATDRLYGYTF
.	TRBD2	TRBV7-8	TRBJ2-7	CASSLVVAGGSYEQYF
.	TRBD2	TRBV6-2/TRBV6-3	TRBJ2-7	CASSYGGPTSGVYEQYF
.	TRBD1	TRBV19	TRBJ2-7	CASRRIGTGNLGEQYF
.	.	TRBV7-2	TRBJ2-7	CASSLAWSAYEQYF
.	.	TRBV7-8	TRBJ2-7	CASSFSQTPLATHSYEQYF
few	TRBD1	TRBV3-1/TRBV3-2	TRBJ2-7	CASSHGTGAYEQYF
.	.	TRBV13	TRBJ1-1	CASSQTTTGLRTEAFF